One T cell receptor (beta chain) is described in this entry. This specimen belongs to a study of blood T cell repertoires in COVID-19. Study-level information: The United States, Italy and Spain were the sources of the acute and convalescent COVID-19 samples. From T cells, B-cell-depleted T cells, or PBMCs came the material, which was cDNA or gDNA.

Original processing methods: Estimates of nucleated cell counts were drawn from the amplification of reference gene primers. Data came from immunoSEQ multiplex PCR; TCRdb stores just in-frame clones and leaves some out. Clone size and the V and J calls come from that table; the DNA yielded D and trimming. The sample holds 250,000 or so clones; 86% are singletons and the top ten take around 3%. The CDR3 totals 13 residues. Germline lookup yields CDR1 MNHEY and CDR2 SMNVEV (reference sequence). Trimming cost V 3 bases and J 7 bases, with 10 bases left between them. Sequencing used peripheral blood. The clonotype was recovered from a woman in her 30s with active or convalescent COVID-19. This sequence joins TRBV27 and TRBJ1-3; possibly TRBD1 for D (5 bases). The CDR3 loop is CASSLREGNTIYF. In DNA, the CDR3 is TGTGCCAGCAGTTTGAGGGAGGGGAACACCATATATTTT.